This T cell receptor (beta chain) was documented in a study of CD8 T cells in Susac syndrome (dated by TCRdb to the late 2010s). Turning to the overall study: Repertoire sequencing was used to test whether CD8+ T cell activation and differentiation in Susac syndrome was antigen driven.

The CDR3 measures 15 amino acids from cysteine to phenylalanine. Kept here is only the CDR3 DNA, which spans 45 bases and is read in frame from base 1. For this chain, trimming is 3 bases at the V end and 6 bases at the J end, and the number of junction bases without a gene match is 9. Peripheral blood CD8+ and CD4+ T cells from healthy donors, Susac syndrome patients and multiple sclerosis patients were profiled using high-throughput TCR beta sequencing. Healthy donors were age- and sex-matched controls. Bulk CD8+ and CD4+ T cells were purified magnetically by negative isolation, whereas CD8+ TEMRA cells were enriched by FACS. Blood was collected in EDTA tubes and processed within 24 hours, with PBMCs isolated through density gradient centrifugation. PBMCs intended for TCR sequencing were cryopreserved in liquid nitrogen and thawed later in a water bath at 37 degrees C. Purity of sorted or isolated CD4+, CD8+ and CD8+ TEMRA cells was at least 90%.

General conclusions and limits of the study: The study acknowledged that relatively few individuals were included in the TCR sequencing and HLA analysis.

Turning to this clonotype: The antigen it binds to is not known. Nothing much larger sits one base from this clone, and base qualities are not available.

RNA was extracted using the RNeasy kit, and 0.5 to 1 microgram was reverse transcribed with random hexamers. The immunoSEQ multiplex PCR assay, which covers 54 Vbeta and 13 Jbeta segments, was used to amplify TCR beta CDR3 regions. Bias from PCR amplification was corrected by using a synthetic template baseline for primer optimization and for computational correction. From the authors' description of their analysis: Reads were annotated to V, D and J genes according to IMGT and were analyzed with immunoSEQ Analyzer, with only productive sequences retained. Clonality was computed as one minus Shannon entropy normalized by log2 of the number of productive unique sequences. For each patient and control, public and private clones were evaluated among the 100 most prevalent clones. Clones were defined as Susac-specific if absent from the healthy and MS cohorts, from some 1,000 published viral clones and from other ImmuneACCESS disease sequences. TCRdb itself trimmed the public reads at Q25 with fastp, ran MiXCR and retained productive beta chains. Entries are consolidated by CDR3 protein sequence, retaining the most common genes and DNA. TCRdb, not the authors, supplied the V and J calls. This sample comprises approximately 100,000 distinct CDR3 sequences, around nine tenths of them detected only once. Jointly, the top ten make up more than 0.13% of the sample.

This TCR came from a human donor in good health. The sample was CD4+ T cells from PBMCs. Recombination linked TRBV12-3 or TRBV12-4 to TRBJ1-2, and TRBD1 aligns with 8 junction nucleotides. The encoded CDR3 is CASSLRQGARDGYTF. The DNA is as follows: TGTGCCAGCAGTTTGCGGCAGGGGGCGCGAGATGGCTACACCTTC.